The rows below give T cell receptor beta chains drawn from one sample of a study. From the RT-PCR reads, TCRdb called clonotypes with MiXCR, one entry per CDR3 protein. The sample contains about 680,000 distinct CDR3 sequences, over 12% of which appear only once. The specimen sequenced was memory CD4+ T cells from blood. The receptor source for this set is a female donor in good health, serving as a healthy control. Both conserved end residues are part of each CDR3. A D gene is named only where the DNA matches it firmly. Size is omitted from some rows. Given values are once, few, many or a class for expanded clones.

V gene: TRBV28; clone size: -; D gene: TRBD1; J gene: TRBJ1-4; CDR3 protein: CASSYDRGREKLFF; CDR3 DNA: TGTGCCAGCAGCTACGACAGGGGACGCGAAAAACTGTTTTTT
V gene: TRBV28; clone size: -; D gene: -; J gene: TRBJ2-7; CDR3 protein: CASSLGTGLPFYEQYF; CDR3 DNA: TGTGCCAGCAGTTTAGGGACGGGGCTACCCTTCTACGAGCAGTACTTC
V gene: TRBV7-3; clone size: -; D gene: -; J gene: TRBJ2-1; CDR3 protein: CASSLTGVYNEQFF; CDR3 DNA: TGTGCCAGCAGCTTGACAGGAGTATACAATGAGCAGTTCTTC
V gene: TRBV7-2; clone size: -; D gene: -; J gene: TRBJ1-5; CDR3 protein: CASSLASRGQPQHF; CDR3 DNA: TGTGCCAGCAGCTTAGCGTCCCGCGGACAGCCCCAGCATTTT
V gene: TRBV6-5; clone size: few; D gene: -; J gene: TRBJ1-3; CDR3 protein: CATKRELFSGNTIYF; CDR3 DNA: TGTGCCACGAAAAGGGAGCTATTCTCTGGAAACACCATATATTTT
V gene: TRBV2; clone size: -; D gene: -; J gene: TRBJ1-5; CDR3 protein: CASNSVAGAQPQHF; CDR3 DNA: TGTGCCAGCAACTCAGTAGCAGGTGCTCAGCCCCAGCATTTT
V gene: TRBV29-1; clone size: many; D gene: -; J gene: TRBJ2-7; CDR3 protein: CGSRDNNYEQYF; CDR3 DNA: TGCGGAAGTAGGGACAATAACTACGAGCAGTACTTC
V gene: TRBV7-2; clone size: few; D gene: -; J gene: TRBJ2-5; CDR3 protein: CASSFTRGFQETQYF; CDR3 DNA: TGTGCCAGCAGCTTCACTCGGGGGTTTCAAGAGACCCAGTACTTC
V gene: TRBV9; clone size: few; D gene: -; J gene: TRBJ2-7; CDR3 protein: CASSVDPRAYSYEQYF; CDR3 DNA: TGTGCCAGCAGCGTAGACCCCAGGGCCTACTCCTACGAGCAGTACTTC
V gene: TRBV6-5; clone size: -; D gene: -; J gene: TRBJ1-3; CDR3 protein: CASSYSILGTGNTIYF; CDR3 DNA: TGTGCCAGCAGTTACTCGATCCTCGGTACGGGAAACACCATATATTTT
V gene: TRBV4-3; clone size: few; D gene: TRBD1; J gene: TRBJ1-5; CDR3 protein: CASSQAAGQAPQPQHF; CDR3 DNA: TGCGCCAGCAGCCAAGCGGCTGGACAGGCCCCCCAGCCCCAGCATTTT
V gene: TRBV28; clone size: few; D gene: -; J gene: TRBJ2-7; CDR3 protein: CASATGYRYEQYF; CDR3 DNA: TGTGCCAGCGCAACAGGGTACAGGTACGAGCAGTACTTC
V gene: TRBV10-3; clone size: few; D gene: TRBD1; J gene: TRBJ2-3; CDR3 protein: CAISMGQPGDTQYF; CDR3 DNA: TGTGCCATCAGTATGGGACAGCCTGGAGATACGCAGTATTTT
V gene: TRBV20-1; clone size: once; D gene: -; J gene: TRBJ1-2; CDR3 protein: CSASGGARNYGYTF; CDR3 DNA: TGCAGTGCTAGCGGGGGGGCGCGAAACTATGGCTACACCTTC
V gene: TRBV6-5; clone size: few; D gene: -; J gene: TRBJ1-3; CDR3 protein: CASSGPGPNGNTIYF; CDR3 DNA: TGTGCCAGCAGTGGCCCGGGGCCAAACGGAAACACCATATATTTT
V gene: TRBV29-1; clone size: -; D gene: TRBD1; J gene: TRBJ2-2; CDR3 protein: CSVPTGGLAGELFF; CDR3 DNA: TGCAGCGTCCCGACAGGGGGTTTAGCCGGGGAGCTGTTTTTT
V gene: TRBV7-2; clone size: few; D gene: TRBD1; J gene: TRBJ2-7; CDR3 protein: CASSSRAGTDPFEQYF; CDR3 DNA: TGTGCCAGCAGCTCCAGGGCCGGGACAGACCCATTCGAGCAGTACTTC
V gene: TRBV20-1; clone size: -; D gene: -; J gene: TRBJ1-3; CDR3 protein: CSASRGGEGNTIYF; CDR3 DNA: TGCAGTGCTTCCCGTGGAGGGGAAGGAAACACCATATATTTT
V gene: TRBV10-3; clone size: -; D gene: -; J gene: TRBJ1-5; CDR3 protein: CAISESKMTVDRNQPQHF; CDR3 DNA: TGTGCCATCAGTGAGTCGAAAATGACAGTGGATCGCAATCAGCCCCAGCATTTT
V gene: TRBV7-9; clone size: -; D gene: -; J gene: TRBJ1-5; CDR3 protein: CASSWQGRGTNQPQHF; CDR3 DNA: TGTGCCAGCAGCTGGCAGGGGAGGGGCACCAATCAGCCCCAGCATTTT
V gene: TRBV19; clone size: few; D gene: -; J gene: TRBJ2-1; CDR3 protein: CASSTTYGGHFNEQFF; CDR3 DNA: TGTGCCAGTAGTACCACGTATGGCGGGCACTTCAATGAGCAGTTCTTC
V gene: TRBV25-1; clone size: -; D gene: TRBD2; J gene: TRBJ2-3; CDR3 protein: CTSSSGRATDTQYF; CDR3 DNA: TGTACCAGCAGTAGCGGGAGGGCCACAGATACGCAGTATTTT
V gene: TRBV27; clone size: -; D gene: TRBD1; J gene: TRBJ2-3; CDR3 protein: CASRDRWGTDTQYF; CDR3 DNA: TGTGCCAGCAGGGACAGGTGGGGCACAGATACGCAGTATTTT
V gene: TRBV12-3/TRBV12-4; clone size: -; D gene: -; J gene: TRBJ2-5; CDR3 protein: CASSRTPRVETQYF; CDR3 DNA: TGTGCCAGCAGCCGGACACCTCGGGTAGAGACCCAGTACTTC
V gene: TRBV10-2; clone size: few; D gene: TRBD1; J gene: TRBJ1-1; CDR3 protein: CASSEQGAGEAFF; CDR3 DNA: TGCGCCAGCAGCGAACAGGGGGCCGGTGAAGCTTTCTTT
V gene: TRBV21-1; clone size: -; D gene: -; J gene: TRBJ2-7; CDR3 protein: CASSKGKGPSRPHRPYEQYF; CDR3 DNA: TGTGCCAGCAGCAAAGGAAAGGGCCCTAGTCGCCCGCACCGACCCTACGAGCAGTACTTC
V gene: TRBV7-2; clone size: many; D gene: TRBD1; J gene: TRBJ2-5; CDR3 protein: CASSPDRGRGETQYF; CDR3 DNA: TGTGCCAGCAGCCCGGACAGGGGGCGGGGGGAGACCCAGTACTTC
V gene: TRBV5-4; clone size: few; D gene: -; J gene: TRBJ2-1; CDR3 protein: CASSLGLPAYNEQFF; CDR3 DNA: TGTGCCAGCAGCCTAGGACTACCTGCCTACAATGAGCAGTTCTTC
V gene: TRBV5-1; clone size: -; D gene: -; J gene: TRBJ1-5; CDR3 protein: CASSAGSINYSNQPQHF; CDR3 DNA: TGCGCCAGCAGCGCGGGATCCATTAATTATAGCAATCAGCCCCAGCATTTT
V gene: TRBV20-1; clone size: few; D gene: TRBD1; J gene: TRBJ2-3; CDR3 protein: CSARVGTGVATQYF; CDR3 DNA: TGCAGTGCTAGAGTCGGGACAGGGGTTGCTACGCAGTATTTT
V gene: TRBV20-1; clone size: many; D gene: TRBD2; J gene: TRBJ2-5; CDR3 protein: CSAILTSGQETQYF; CDR3 DNA: TGCAGTGCTATCTTGACTAGCGGCCAAGAGACCCAGTACTTC
V gene: TRBV12-3/TRBV12-4; clone size: few; D gene: TRBD2; J gene: TRBJ2-1; CDR3 protein: CASRGTSGSLTPSSYNEQFF; CDR3 DNA: TGTGCCAGCAGAGGGACTAGCGGGAGTCTCACCCCGAGCTCCTACAATGAGCAGTTCTTC
V gene: TRBV5-1; clone size: few; D gene: TRBD1; J gene: TRBJ1-2; CDR3 protein: CASSLRTGLEGYTF; CDR3 DNA: TGCGCCAGCAGTCTCCGGACAGGCCTCGAAGGCTACACCTTC
V gene: TRBV9; clone size: few; D gene: TRBD2; J gene: TRBJ2-1; CDR3 protein: CASSVGVSGSSSDNEQFF; CDR3 DNA: TGTGCCAGCAGCGTAGGTGTCAGCGGGAGTTCAAGTGACAATGAGCAGTTCTTC
V gene: TRBV7-3; clone size: -; D gene: -; J gene: TRBJ2-5; CDR3 protein: CASSLTMGGRETQYF; CDR3 DNA: TGTGCCAGCAGCTTAACCATGGGGGGTCGGGAGACCCAGTACTTC
V gene: TRBV4-1; clone size: many; D gene: -; J gene: TRBJ2-7; CDR3 protein: CASSLLGGEQYF; CDR3 DNA: TGCGCCAGCAGCCTCCTGGGGGGCGAGCAGTACTTC
V gene: TRBV7-3; clone size: -; D gene: TRBD2; J gene: TRBJ2-7; CDR3 protein: CASSLLPGGEYEQYF; CDR3 DNA: TGTGCCAGCAGCTTACTCCCCGGGGGGGAATACGAGCAGTACTTC
V gene: TRBV20-1; clone size: few; D gene: -; J gene: TRBJ2-7; CDR3 protein: CSATLRGPPYEQYF; CDR3 DNA: TGCAGTGCTACCTTGAGGGGACCCCCCTACGAGCAGTACTTC
V gene: TRBV5-6; clone size: -; D gene: TRBD1; J gene: TRBJ1-1; CDR3 protein: CASSQTGAAGTEAFF; CDR3 DNA: TGTGCCAGCAGCCAGACAGGGGCTGCTGGCACTGAAGCTTTCTTT
V gene: TRBV7-2; clone size: -; D gene: -; J gene: TRBJ1-1; CDR3 protein: CASSTSLNTEAFF; CDR3 DNA: TGTGCCAGCAGCACCAGCCTGAACACTGAAGCTTTCTTT
V gene: TRBV6-5; clone size: many; D gene: TRBD2; J gene: TRBJ2-1; CDR3 protein: CASSYSPSSGTDEQFF; CDR3 DNA: TGTGCCAGCAGTTACTCGCCGTCTAGCGGGACCGATGAGCAGTTCTTC
V gene: TRBV7-2; clone size: few; D gene: -; J gene: TRBJ1-2; CDR3 protein: CASSPYTGFGYTF; CDR3 DNA: TGTGCCAGCAGCCCTTATACAGGGTTTGGCTACACCTTC
V gene: TRBV28; clone size: few; D gene: -; J gene: TRBJ2-7; CDR3 protein: CASSTSTGWYEQYF; CDR3 DNA: -
V gene: TRBV20-1; clone size: few; D gene: -; J gene: TRBJ2-5; CDR3 protein: CSASPTSVLRETQYF; CDR3 DNA: TGCAGTGCTAGTCCCACGTCAGTTCTGAGGGAGACCCAGTACTTC
V gene: TRBV3-1; clone size: few; D gene: -; J gene: TRBJ2-5; CDR3 protein: CASSQDRRLETQYF; CDR3 DNA: TGTGCCAGCAGCCAAGATCGTCGCTTGGAGACCCAGTACTTC
V gene: TRBV4-2; clone size: -; D gene: TRBD1; J gene: TRBJ2-3; CDR3 protein: CASSYHTQGSGADTQYF; CDR3 DNA: TGTGCCAGCAGCTATCATACACAGGGGTCAGGCGCAGATACGCAGTATTTT
V gene: TRBV7-2; clone size: -; D gene: TRBD1; J gene: TRBJ2-7; CDR3 protein: CASSLSRTGGYEQYF; CDR3 DNA: TGTGCCAGCAGCTTATCACGGACAGGGGGCTACGAGCAGTACTTC
V gene: TRBV20-1; clone size: few; D gene: -; J gene: TRBJ1-2; CDR3 protein: CSASKDYGYTF; CDR3 DNA: TGCAGTGCTAGCAAGGATTATGGCTACACCTTC
V gene: TRBV7-2; clone size: few; D gene: TRBD2; J gene: TRBJ2-1; CDR3 protein: CASSTRRGEFEQFF; CDR3 DNA: TGTGCCAGCAGCACTCGACGGGGGGAGTTTGAGCAGTTCTTC
V gene: TRBV7-7; clone size: -; D gene: TRBD2; J gene: TRBJ2-3; CDR3 protein: CASSLGGDDDTQYF; CDR3 DNA: TGTGCCAGCAGCCTCGGGGGGGACGACGATACGCAGTATTTT